This T cell receptor beta chain was documented in a study of blood T cells in healthy people across ages. In regard to this clonotype: Its specificity is unknown.

Germline lookup yields CDR1 SQVTM and CDR2 ANQGSEA. The CDR3 runs to 14 residues. V lost 1 base and J 3 bases, leaving 12 bases between the germline ends. Broader study findings: Investigators viewed diversity estimates from one million T cells as underestimates, the study reported. TCR beta diversity was tightly associated with the proportion of naive T cells.

With a J-beta primer mix and a sample-barcoded 5' primer, a second PCR ran roughly 7 to 11 cycles. Each CDR3 protein gets one entry after TCRdb re-called the 5' RACE reads with MiXCR. The sample carries 1.2 million to 1.5 million distinct CDR3 sequences, around 55% recorded once. Sequenced: blood. The chain has TRBV29-1 and TRBJ2-5; D perhaps matches TRBD2 (5 bases). The source is a man between 18 and 35 years old in good health. The chain's CDR3 is CSVEARTGKETQYF. In DNA, the CDR3 is TGCAGCGTTGAAGCTAGAACCGGGAAAGAGACCCAGTACTTC.